A selection of T cell receptor beta chains follows, all from one sample in a study of T cell responses to AZD1222 COVID-19 vaccine. Method: immunoSEQ multiplex PCR; TCRdb's copy keeps in-frame clones and lacks some. The sample shows more than 95,000 clones, roughly 86% of them seen only once. This specimen was peripheral blood, taken 28 days after the second AZD1222 dose. The receptors originated from an adult who received the AZD1222 COVID-19 vaccine. CDR3s include the opening cysteine and the closing phenylalanine or tryptophan. Each record gives: clone size, D gene, J gene, V gene, CDR3 protein, CDR3 DNA. A D gene is named only where the DNA matches it firmly. Some rows have no size entry. The others give once, few or many, or a class for an expanded clone.

. | TRBD1 | TRBJ2-3 | TRBV3-1/TRBV3-2 | CASSPTGTSTDTQYF | TGTGCCAGCAGCCCGACAGGGACCAGCACAGATACGCAGTATTTT
. | . | TRBJ1-4 | TRBV2 | CASSDTGTEKLFF | TGTGCCAGCAGTGACACAGGGACTGAAAAACTGTTTTTT
. | . | TRBJ2-7 | TRBV15 | CATSRDGAYEQYF | TGTGCCACCAGCAGAGATGGCGCCTACGAGCAGTACTTC
once | . | TRBJ2-3 | TRBV2 | CASREDLQEQYF | TGTGCCAGCAGGGAGGACCTCCAGGAGCAGTATTTT
. | . | TRBJ2-2 | TRBV6-5 | CASSSDRLTGELFF | TGTGCCAGCAGTTCAGACCGACTCACCGGGGAGCTGTTTTTT
. | TRBD2 | TRBJ2-7 | TRBV11-2 | CASSLDRGLAGLLYEQYF | TGTGCCAGCAGCTTAGATAGGGGTCTAGCGGGGCTGCTCTACGAGCAGTACTTC
. | . | TRBJ1-3 | TRBV7-2 | CASSFVGNTIYF | TGTGCCAGCAGCTTTGTGGGAAACACCATATATTTT
. | TRBD2 | TRBJ2-4 | TRBV5-4 | CASSSFGGGAKNIQYF | TGTGCCAGCAGTTCTTTCGGGGGGGGAGCCAAAAACATTCAGTACTTC
. | . | TRBJ1-5 | TRBV30 | CAWSGVGVGFQPQHF | TGTGCCTGGAGCGGGGTTGGGGTGGGGTTTCAGCCCCAGCATTTT
. | TRBD1 | TRBJ2-3 | TRBV5-5 | CASSFLGETGRFSTDTQYF | TGTGCCAGCAGCTTTCTAGGGGAGACAGGGAGATTCAGCACAGATACGCAGTATTTT
. | . | TRBJ2-3 | TRBV5-4 | CASSLDTDTQYF | TGTGCCAGCAGCCTTGACACAGATACGCAGTATTTT
. | . | TRBJ1-6 | TRBV7-6 | CASAQAGGDSPLHF | TGTGCCAGCGCCCAAGCAGGCGGAGATTCACCCCTCCACTTT
. | . | TRBJ1-1 | TRBV24-1 | CATSDYKIMNTEAFF | TGTGCCACCAGTGATTATAAAATCATGAACACTGAAGCTTTCTTT